The 29 T cell receptor beta chains listed next were all sequenced from one sample in a study of blood T cells in healthy people across ages (dated by TCRdb to the mid-2010s). The library was made by 5' RACE. Instrument used: Illumina HiSeq 2500. A second PCR of about 7 to 12 cycles was run with a J-beta primer mix and a sample-barcoded 5' primer. TCRdb trimmed the raw reads at Q25, called clones with MiXCR and kept productive beta chains. For every CDR3 protein sequence, its rows merge into one entry that carries the most common genes and DNA. A total of about 1.8 million distinct CDR3 sequences appear in this sample, around half of them only once. 2% to 2.5% of the sample comes from the top ten. Material for sequencing was blood. The receptors come from a woman between 40 and 55 years old in good health.

This clonotype was counted only a few times. The chain is built from TRBV20-1 and TRBJ2-5; 8 nucleotides align to TRBD2. CDR3 length: 17 amino acids. Unmatched junction bases numbered 19, after V lost 3 bases and J lost 7 bases. Per germline, CDR1 DFQATT and CDR2 SNEGSKA (reference sequence). CDR3 DNA: TGCAGTGCTAGCTTCCGAACGACTAGCGAAACCCTGGTGACCCAGTACTTC. It translates to CSASFRTTSETLVTQYF.

The rearrangement joins TRBV4-1 to TRBJ1-2; D is undetermined. The germline V gene encodes CDR1 MGHRA and CDR2 YSYEKL. There are 20 residues in the CDR3. The V and J ends lost 0 bases and 4 bases respectively, with 27 bases between them. Here the CDR3 DNA reads TGCGCCAGCAGCCAAGATCAAGGAGGTACAAGATTATCAACCTTCTATGGCTACACCTTC. It yields the protein CASSQDQGGTRLSTFYGYTF.

The rearrangement links TRBV12-3 or TRBV12-4 to TRBJ2-5; possibly TRBD1 for D (6 bases). The CDR3 spans 16 residues. Trimming cost V 4 bases and J 5 bases, with 20 bases left between them. The CDR3 loop is CASSSPSHRAGETQYF. CDR3 in DNA: TGTGCCAGCAGTTCCCCCAGCCACAGGGCCGGTGAGACCCAGTACTTC.

This clonotype has only a few counts. The chain carries TRBV20-1 and TRBJ1-6; D is uncertain. The CDR3 runs 12 residues. Trimming cost V 6 bases and J 11 bases, with 14 bases left between them. Germline values: CDR1 DFQATT, CDR2 SNEGSKA (reference sequence). The CDR3 reads CSASRRAAPLHF. CDR3 nucleotide sequence: TGCAGTGCCAGTAGGCGGGCTGCACCCCTCCACTTT.

V usage is TRBV24-1 and J usage is TRBJ2-3; D unclear. Deletions cut 4 bases from V and 8 bases from J, with 9 bases between. CDR1 and CDR2 from the germline V gene are KGHDR and SFDVKD. CDR3 length: 12 amino acids. Here the CDR3 DNA reads TGTGCCACCAGTGAACGTTCCGGTACGCAGTATTTT. It encodes CATSERSGTQYF.

The chain uses TRBV27 and TRBJ2-1, with a tentative D call TRBD2 (7 bases). Trimming cost V 4 bases and J 2 bases, with 12 bases left between them. The CDR3 length is 15 residues. CDR1 and CDR2 from the germline V gene are MNHEY and SMNVEV (reference sequence). CDR3 bases: TGTGCCAGCAGTTCTCGGGGGGCCACCTACAATGAGCAGTTCTTC. This codes for CASSSRGATYNEQFF.

V and J are TRBV7-2 and TRBJ2-5; D may be TRBD1 or TRBD2 (5 bases each). Germline V gene sequence: CDR1 SGHTA, CDR2 FQGNSA. V lost 5 bases, J lost 7 bases, and 8 bases lay in between. The CDR3 loop spans 11 amino acids. The CDR3 DNA follows: TGTGCCAGCAGCCGAGGGGCGACCCAGTACTTC. This codes for CASSRGATQYF. The whole variable domain, filled in from reference TRBV7-2 and TRBJ2-5, reads GAGVSQSPSNKVTEKGKDVELRCDPISGHTALYWYRQSLGQGLEFLIYFQGNSAPDKSGLPSDRFSAERTGGSVSTLTIQRTQQEDSAVYLCASSRGATQYFGPGTRLLVL.

The chain uses TRBV7-8 and TRBJ2-3; perhaps TRBD2 as D (5 bases). Looked up from germline, CDR1 is SGHVS and CDR2 is FQNEAQ. Trimming stripped 0 bases from V and 0 bases from J, with 10 bases between. The CDR3 consists of 16 residues. In DNA, the CDR3 is TGTGCCAGCAGCTTAGCTCGAGCGGTTAGCACAGATACGCAGTATTTT. Translating it yields CASSLARAVSTDTQYF.

This clonotype was observed a few times. The V gene is TRBV29-1, the J gene TRBJ2-1; 8 positions match TRBD1. The CDR3 is made up of 14 amino acids. V trimming: 7 bases; J trimming: 3 bases; junction bases outside the gene matches: 8. Germline V gene lookup returns CDR1 SQVTM and CDR2 ANQGSEA. The CDR3 DNA sequence: TGCAGCGCTGGACCGGGACAGGACTACAATGAGCAGTTCTTC. Protein sequence: CSAGPGQDYNEQFF.

V gene TRBV9 combines with J gene TRBJ2-3; possible D gene TRBD1, 6 bases. Trimming removed 2 bases at V and 4 bases at J, with 14 bases between. The CDR3 is 15 residues long. Germline loops: CDR1 SGDLS, CDR2 YYNGEE. The CDR3 nucleotides read TGTGCCAGCAGCGTCACAGGGATGGGGGCAGATACGCAGTATTTT. It encodes CASSVTGMGADTQYF.

The chain combines TRBV6-2 or TRBV6-3 with TRBJ2-5; perhaps TRBD1 as D (6 bases). Looked up from germline, CDR1 is MNHEY and CDR2 is SVGEGT. Trimming removed 5 bases at V and 5 bases at J, with 21 bases between. This CDR3 contains 16 residues. The CDR3 DNA reads as TGTGCCAGCAGTGGAACTTCAGGGGCCCTTGGCGAGACCCAGTACTTC. Protein product: CASSGTSGALGETQYF.

The V gene is TRBV27, the J gene TRBJ2-7, with 15 bases aligning to TRBD2. Trimming at V came to 5 bases and at J to 9 bases, leaving 17 bases not matched to a gene. CDR3 length: 18 residues. The germline CDR1 and CDR2 sequences are MNHEY and SMNVEV (reference sequence). The CDR3 is CASSTTRTSGGAYNVQYF. CDR3 nucleotide sequence: TGTGCCAGCAGTACCACCCGGACTAGCGGGGGGGCTTACAATGTGCAGTACTTC.

V and J are TRBV6-6 and TRBJ2-5; TRBD2 might be the D (5 bases). The end of the DNA aligns better with TRBJ2-7, so the J call may be wrong. The CDR3 extends over 14 amino acids. Germline CDR1 MNHNY, CDR2 SVGAGI (reference sequence). The DNA for the CDR3 is TGTGCCAGCACTGTCGGGGAAACGTACCACGAGCAGTACTTC. This encodes CASTVGETYHEQYF.

The V call is TRBV20-1, the J call TRBJ1-5; 10 positions agree with TRBD1. The CDR3 is made up of 13 amino acids. After removal of 6 bases from V and 9 bases from J, the junction contained 8 bases not matched to a gene. Per germline, CDR1 DFQATT and CDR2 SNEGSKA (reference sequence). The CDR3 loop is CSASGTGDSPQHF. The CDR3 DNA reads as TGCAGTGCCTCAGGGACAGGGGATTCGCCCCAGCATTTT.

This chain uses TRBV7-2 with TRBJ2-1; D gene ambiguous. The V end was cut by 1 base, the J end by 5 bases, with 9 bases between. Germline V gene sequence: CDR1 SGHTA, CDR2 FQGNSA. The CDR3 contains 14 residues. CDR3 amino acids: CASSLGHGNNEQFF. The CDR3 bases are TGTGCCAGCAGCTTAGGCCATGGGAACAATGAGCAGTTCTTC. Variable domain in full (rest from reference TRBV7-2 and TRBJ2-1): GAGVSQSPSNKVTEKGKDVELRCDPISGHTALYWYRQSLGQGLEFLIYFQGNSAPDKSGLPSDRFSAERTGGSVSTLTIQRTQQEDSAVYLCASSLGHGNNEQFFGPGTRLTVL.

This chain uses TRBV11-2 with TRBJ2-5; 9 bases are shared with TRBD2. V shed 5 bases and J 5 bases; nucleotides not matched to a gene: 6. There are 14 residues in the CDR3. CDR1 is SGHAT and CDR2 is FQNNGV in the germline V gene. CDR3 sequence: CASSPFSGGETQYF. The CDR3 coding sequence is TGTGCCAGCAGCCCCTTTAGCGGGGGCGAGACCCAGTACTTC.

This clonotype was found a few times. The V gene is TRBV15, the J gene TRBJ2-2; TRBD2 might be the D (6 bases). Germline CDR1 reads LNHNV; CDR2 reads YYDKDF (reference sequence). The CDR3 length is 14 residues. The germline V and J ends were trimmed by 3 bases and 4 bases, with 9 bases remaining between them. This chain's CDR3 is CATSSRGLTGELFF. The DNA for the CDR3 is TGTGCCACCAGCAGCCGGGGACTCACCGGGGAGCTGTTTTTT.

This sequence joins TRBV7-2 and TRBJ2-3; possibly TRBD2 for D (6 bases). Trimming removed 5 bases at V and 4 bases at J, with 16 bases between. Germline CDR1 and CDR2: SGHTA and FQGNSA. The CDR3 loop spans 15 amino acids. CDR3 bases: TGTGCCAGCAGCCGATCTAGCGTGGGTCCAGATACGCAGTATTTT. Protein sequence: CASSRSSVGPDTQYF.

This clonotype was observed a few times. V gene TRBV20-1 combines with J gene TRBJ2-6, with D unresolved. Trimming stripped 0 bases from V and 3 bases from J, with 6 bases between. The CDR3 has 14 residues. CDR1 and CDR2 from the germline V gene are DFQATT and SNEGSKA (reference sequence). This chain's CDR3 is CSAREGNGANVLTF. The CDR3 coding sequence is TGCAGTGCTAGAGAGGGGAATGGGGCCAACGTCCTGACTTTC.

The genes are TRBV4-3 and TRBJ1-1; D is uncertain. The ends were cut back, 1 base at V and 1 base at J, with 13 bases in the middle. CDR1 and CDR2 (germline): LGHNA, YSLEER. The CDR3 is 16 residues long. As DNA, the CDR3 is TGCGCCAGCAGCCAAGCTCGGACGGCCGCGAACACTGAAGCTTTCTTT. Its translation: CASSQARTAANTEAFF.

J is TRBJ2-3 and V is TRBV4-1, with a weak D call TRBD1 (6 bases). CDR3 length equals 16 residues. V gave up 0 bases and J gave up 5 bases, with 15 bases separating them. The germline V gene encodes CDR1 MGHRA and CDR2 YSYEKL. This CDR3 reads CASSQDFGTKLDTQYF. The CDR3 DNA sequence: TGCGCCAGCAGCCAAGACTTCGGGACAAAATTAGATACGCAGTATTTT.

CDR3 DNA sequence: TGTGCCAGCAGCTTAGCGAGGGTATCGCGGGGCTACACCTTC. Residues: CASSLARVSRGYTF. The V gene is TRBV7-2, the J gene TRBJ1-2; D gene unclear. Trimming took 0 bases from V and 8 from J, leaving 13 bases between them. Germline CDR1 SGHTA, CDR2 FQGNSA. The CDR3 is 14 amino acids.

V and J are TRBV5-1 and TRBJ2-7, with 7 bases identical to TRBD1. V was pared by 4 bases and J by 6 bases, with 10 bases of the junction left unmatched. This CDR3 is built from 14 residues. Germline-derived CDR1 and CDR2 are SGHRS and YFSETQ. CDR3 in amino acids: CASSRQGEGSEQYF. The CDR3 DNA reads as TGCGCCAGCAGCCGACAGGGCGAAGGATCCGAGCAGTACTTC.

There are a few counts of this clonotype. The rearrangement joins TRBV4-3 to TRBJ2-3, with D perhaps TRBD1 or TRBD2 (5 bases each). Trimming stripped 4 bases from V and 2 bases from J, with 19 bases between. The CDR3 sequence is 17 residues long. From germline, CDR1 is LGHNA and CDR2 YSLEER. CDR3 sequence reads: CASSPGSGPEPTDTQYF. The CDR3 region has the DNA TGCGCCAGCAGCCCAGGCTCGGGACCGGAACCCACAGATACGCAGTATTTT.

A remark on this clonotype: A much larger clonotype is one base distant, so this may be a read error. The gene calls are TRBV29-1 and TRBJ2-7; possible D gene TRBD2, 6 bases. The CDR3 totals 12 residues. Germline CDR1 is SQVTM and CDR2 is ANQGSEA. The CDR3 reads CGVIGSSGEQYF. The CDR3 nucleotides read TGCGGCGTCATCGGGAGTTCAGGCGAGCAGTACTTC.

This clonotype turned up a few times. The chain employs TRBV4-1 and TRBJ2-3, with D unresolved. This CDR3 is 13 amino acids long. Germline lookup yields CDR1 MGHRA and CDR2 YSYEKL. V lost 0 bases and J 14 bases, leaving 15 bases between the germline ends. The CDR3 sequence: CASSQDWTGDVYF. The CDR3 DNA is TGCGCCAGCAGCCAAGATTGGACCGGCGATGTGTATTTT.

This clonotype turned up a few times. The gene calls are TRBV5-6 and TRBJ2-5, with TRBD2 matching 8 bases. CDR1 and CDR2 (germline): SGHDT, YYEEEE. The CDR3 spans 16 residues. Unmatched junction bases numbered 8, after V lost 2 bases and J lost 2 bases. The CDR3 DNA is TGTGCCAGCAGCTTCCCGGGGGGGCCAGAGCAAGAGACCCAGTACTTC. Residues: CASSFPGGPEQETQYF.

This clonotype was detected a few times. This rearrangement joins TRBV24-1 to TRBJ2-3, with D perhaps given as TRBD1 or TRBD2 (5 bases each). V lost 7 bases and J lost 7, with 20 bases in between. The CDR3 has 15 amino acids. Germline V lookup: CDR1 KGHDR, CDR2 SFDVKD. CDR3 sequence reads: CATSQLGDPTNTQYF. CDR3 DNA sequence: TGTGCCACCAGCCAATTAGGGGACCCCACGAATACGCAGTATTTT.

J is TRBJ2-7 and V is TRBV28, with D possibly matching TRBD1 (6 bases). The CDR3 runs 15 residues. Trimming took off 5 bases at V and 3 bases at J, with 17 bases between the two ends. CDR1 and CDR2 from the germline V gene are MDHEN and SYDVKM. The CDR3 spells CASSERQGLNYEQYF. For the CDR3, the DNA is TGTGCCAGCAGTGAGAGGCAGGGGCTAAACTACGAGCAGTACTTC.